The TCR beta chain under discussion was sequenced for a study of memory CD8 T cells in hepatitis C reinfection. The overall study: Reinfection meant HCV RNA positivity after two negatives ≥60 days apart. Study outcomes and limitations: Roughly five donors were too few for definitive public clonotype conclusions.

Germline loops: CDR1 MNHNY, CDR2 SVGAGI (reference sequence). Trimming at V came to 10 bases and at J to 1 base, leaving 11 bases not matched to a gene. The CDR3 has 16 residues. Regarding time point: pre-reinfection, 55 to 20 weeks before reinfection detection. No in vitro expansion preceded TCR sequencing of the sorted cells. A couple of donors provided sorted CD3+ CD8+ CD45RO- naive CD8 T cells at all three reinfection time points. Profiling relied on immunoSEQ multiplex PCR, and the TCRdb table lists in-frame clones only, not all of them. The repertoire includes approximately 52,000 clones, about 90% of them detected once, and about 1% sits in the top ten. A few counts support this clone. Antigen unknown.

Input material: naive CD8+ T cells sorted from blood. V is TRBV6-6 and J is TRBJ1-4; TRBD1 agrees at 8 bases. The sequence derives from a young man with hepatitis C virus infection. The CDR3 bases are TGTGCCACGAGCAGGGGGCCGGTGGAAACTAATGAAAAACTGTTTTTT. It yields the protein CATSRGPVETNEKLFF.